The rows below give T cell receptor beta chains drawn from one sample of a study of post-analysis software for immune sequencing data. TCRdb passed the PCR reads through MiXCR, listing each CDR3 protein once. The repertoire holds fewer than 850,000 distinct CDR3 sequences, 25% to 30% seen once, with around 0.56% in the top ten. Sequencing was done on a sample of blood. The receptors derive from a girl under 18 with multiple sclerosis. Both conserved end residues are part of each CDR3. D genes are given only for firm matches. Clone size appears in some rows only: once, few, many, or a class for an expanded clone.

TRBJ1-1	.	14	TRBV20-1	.	TGCAGTGCTAGAGATACCAGGGCTCCGTCTGAAGCTTTCTTT	CSARDTRAPSEAFF
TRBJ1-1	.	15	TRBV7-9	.	TGTGCCAGCAGCTTCGGATCCGGGGAGAACACTGAAGCTTTCTTT	CASSFGSGENTEAFF
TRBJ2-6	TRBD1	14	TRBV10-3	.	TGTGCCATCCGACAGGGTCCTGGGGCCAACGTCCTGACTTTC	CAIRQGPGANVLTF
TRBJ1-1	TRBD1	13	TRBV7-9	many	TGTGCCAGCAGCCCTCAGGGGGGTACTGAAGCTTTCTTT	CASSPQGGTEAFF
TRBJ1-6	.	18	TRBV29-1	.	TGCAGCGTTGACAGGGGCAGAAACCCGAGCTCCTATAATTCACCCCTCCACTTT	CSVDRGRNPSSYNSPLHF
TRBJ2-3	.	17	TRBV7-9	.	TGTGCCAGCAGCTTAGCCACAGGTGCTTTGACGGCAGATACGCAGTATTTT	CASSLATGALTADTQYF
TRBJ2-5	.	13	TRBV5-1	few	TGCGCCAGCAGCCTGGGACACAAAGAGACCCAGTACTTC	CASSLGHKETQYF
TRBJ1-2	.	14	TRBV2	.	TGTGCCAGCGCCCAGCGGGCAACCCACTATGGCTACACCTTC	CASAQRATHYGYTF
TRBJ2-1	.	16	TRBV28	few	TGTGCCAGCAACCAGGTGGGACACCGCTCCTACAATGAGCAGTTCTTC	CASNQVGHRSYNEQFF
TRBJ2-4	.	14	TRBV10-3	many	TGTGCCATCAGCGGTCAGTCTGACAAAAACATTCAGTACTTC	CAISGQSDKNIQYF
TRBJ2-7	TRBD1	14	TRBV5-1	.	TGCGCCAGCAGCTTCAGACAGGGTTCTGACGAGCAGTACTTC	CASSFRQGSDEQYF
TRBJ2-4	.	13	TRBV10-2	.	TGCGCCAGTCCCGTTGCCGGGCAAAACATTCAGTACTTC	CASPVAGQNIQYF
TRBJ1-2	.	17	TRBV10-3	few	TGTGCCATCAGTGAGTGGGTAGTCAGCCAAGCTAACTATGGCTACACCTTC	CAISEWVVSQANYGYTF
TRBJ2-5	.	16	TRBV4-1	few	TGCGCCAGCAGCCAAGATCGGGCAGGGACGGGGGAGACCCAGTACTTC	CASSQDRAGTGETQYF
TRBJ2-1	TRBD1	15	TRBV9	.	TGTGCCAGCAGCGTAGCGGACAGGTCCCACAATGAGCAGTTCTTC	CASSVADRSHNEQFF
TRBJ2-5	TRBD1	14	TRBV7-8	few	TGTGCCAGCAGGGATCGGACAGGGACGGAGACCCAGTACTTC	CASRDRTGTETQYF
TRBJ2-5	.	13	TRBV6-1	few	TGTGCCAGCAGTGAAGATAGCAGGGGGACCCAGTACTTC	CASSEDSRGTQYF
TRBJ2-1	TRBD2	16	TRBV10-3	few	TGTGCCATCAGTAGCGGGACTAGCGGGAGTCCCACTGAGCAGTTCTTC	CAISSGTSGSPTEQFF
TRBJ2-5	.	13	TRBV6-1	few	TGTGCCAGCAGGCTAGGACTTTGGGAGACCCAGTACTTC	CASRLGLWETQYF
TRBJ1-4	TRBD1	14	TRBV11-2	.	TGTGCCAGCAGCCTGGACAGGGGAGGGGAAAAACTGTTTTTT	CASSLDRGGEKLFF
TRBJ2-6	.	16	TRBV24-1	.	TGTGCCACCGGGAGACATGAGACGACTGGGGCCAACGTCCTGACTTTC	CATGRHETTGANVLTF
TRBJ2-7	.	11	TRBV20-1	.	TGCAGTGCTAGAGAACGGATGGAGCGGTACTTC	CSARERMERYF
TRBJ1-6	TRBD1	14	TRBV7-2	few	TGTGCCAGCAGCCCTGGGACAGGCATCGCACCCCTCCACTTT	CASSPGTGIAPLHF
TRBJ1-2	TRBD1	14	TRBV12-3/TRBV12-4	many	TGTGCCAGCAGTCTCCGGACAGGCTCGTCAGGCTACACCTTC	CASSLRTGSSGYTF
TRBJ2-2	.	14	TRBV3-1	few	TGTGCCAGCAGCAAAGGCCCCGGGGCCGGGGAGCTGTTTTTT	CASSKGPGAGELFF
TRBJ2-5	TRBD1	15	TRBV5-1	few	TGCGCCAGCAGCTCTGAGGGACAGGCGGTGGAGCGCCAGTACTTC	CASSSEGQAVERQYF
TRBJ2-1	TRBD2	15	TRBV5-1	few	TGCGCCAGCAGCTTAAATAGCGGGGCGTACAATGAGCAGTTCTTC	CASSLNSGAYNEQFF
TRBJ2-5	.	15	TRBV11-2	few	TGTGCCAGCAGCCCCACGGGATTTGGCGGGGAGACCCAGTACTTC	CASSPTGFGGETQYF
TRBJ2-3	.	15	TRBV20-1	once	TGCAGTGCTAGAGAACCGGGACGGGGTAGAGGTACGCAGTATTTT	CSAREPGRGRGTQYF
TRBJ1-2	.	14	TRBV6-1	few	TGTGCCAGCAGTGATGGGGGACGGTTCTATGGCTACACCTTC	CASSDGGRFYGYTF
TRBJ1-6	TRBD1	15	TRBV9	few	TGTGCCAGCAGCGCCACAGGGGGCCAAGGTTCACCCCTCCACTTT	CASSATGGQGSPLHF
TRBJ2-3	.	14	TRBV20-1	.	TGCAGTGCTAGAGATAGGCTAGTGGTAGATACGCAGTATTTT	CSARDRLVVDTQYF
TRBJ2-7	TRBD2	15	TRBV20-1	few	TGCAGTGCTACGGGAGGGACTAGCGGCTCCTACGAGCAGTACTTC	CSATGGTSGSYEQYF
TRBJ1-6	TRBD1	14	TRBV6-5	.	TGTGCCAGCAGACTGGACAGGGGGAATTCACCCCTCCACTTT	CASRLDRGNSPLHF
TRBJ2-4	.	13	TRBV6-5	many	TGTGCCAGCAGCCAAACCCAGGGTTTCATTCAGTACTTC	CASSQTQGFIQYF
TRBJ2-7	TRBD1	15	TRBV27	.	TGTGCCAGCAGTTTATCTGGGACAGGGGGCAACGAGCAGTACTTC	CASSLSGTGGNEQYF
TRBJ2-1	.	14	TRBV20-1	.	TGCAGTGCTAGAGATTCCGGTGGGGTAAATGAGCAGTTCTTC	CSARDSGGVNEQFF
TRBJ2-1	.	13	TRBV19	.	TGTGCCAGTAGTATGGGGAGGTGCAATGAGCAGTTCTTC	CASSMGRCNEQFF
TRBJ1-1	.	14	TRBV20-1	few	TGCAGTGCTAGAGATCCAAGGGGAGGGACTGAAGCTTTCTTT	CSARDPRGGTEAFF
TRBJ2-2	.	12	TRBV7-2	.	TGTGCCAGCAGCTTCTTGGCCGGGGAGCTGTTTTTT	CASSFLAGELFF
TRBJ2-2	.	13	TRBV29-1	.	TGCAGCGTCGCTACTCAGGACACCGGGGAGCTGTTTTTT	CSVATQDTGELFF
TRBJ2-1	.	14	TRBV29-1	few	TGCAGCGGTACAGGAGGGGTCTCCTACAATGAGCAGTTCTTC	CSGTGGVSYNEQFF
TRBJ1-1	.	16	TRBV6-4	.	TGTGCCAGCAGTGACTCGGGGAATCCGGATCGCACTGAAGCTTTCTTT	CASSDSGNPDRTEAFF
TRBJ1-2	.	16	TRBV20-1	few	TGCAGTGCTAGAGATCCCCTTTGGGGGGGCGCGGCTGGCTACACCTTC	CSARDPLWGGAAGYTF
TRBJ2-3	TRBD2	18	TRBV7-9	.	TGTGCCAGCAGCTTAACTAGCGGGGGGGGGCGAGGCACAGATACGCAGTATTTT	CASSLTSGGGRGTDTQYF
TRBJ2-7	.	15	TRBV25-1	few	TGTGCCAGCAGTGTGGTAGGGGGGCCTGAGGACGAGCAGTACTTC	CASSVVGGPEDEQYF
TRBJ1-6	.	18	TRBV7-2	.	TGTGCCAGCAGCTTAGAAGGGAGAGGGAGCTCCTATAATTCACCCCTCCACTTT	CASSLEGRGSSYNSPLHF
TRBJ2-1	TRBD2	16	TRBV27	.	TGTGCCAGCAGCAAAACCGGGGGGATCGGCTACAATGAGCAGTTCTTC	CASSKTGGIGYNEQFF
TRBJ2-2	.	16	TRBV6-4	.	TGTGCCAGCAGTGACTCTGGCAGTACGAACACCGGGGAGCTGTTTTTT	CASSDSGSTNTGELFF